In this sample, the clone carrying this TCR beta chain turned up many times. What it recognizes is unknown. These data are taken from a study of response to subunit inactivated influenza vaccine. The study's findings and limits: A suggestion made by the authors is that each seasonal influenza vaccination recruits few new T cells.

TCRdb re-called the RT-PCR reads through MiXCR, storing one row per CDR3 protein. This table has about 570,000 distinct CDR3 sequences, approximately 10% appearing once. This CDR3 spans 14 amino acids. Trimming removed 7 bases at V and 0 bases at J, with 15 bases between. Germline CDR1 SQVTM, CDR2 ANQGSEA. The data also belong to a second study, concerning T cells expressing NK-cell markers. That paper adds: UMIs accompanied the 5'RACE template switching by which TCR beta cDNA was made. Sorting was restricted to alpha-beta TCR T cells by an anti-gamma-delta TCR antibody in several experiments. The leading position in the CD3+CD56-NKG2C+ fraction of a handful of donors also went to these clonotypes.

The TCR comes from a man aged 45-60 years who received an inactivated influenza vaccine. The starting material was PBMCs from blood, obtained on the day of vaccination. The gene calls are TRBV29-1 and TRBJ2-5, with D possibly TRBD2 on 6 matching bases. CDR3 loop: CSAEGSQYQETQYF. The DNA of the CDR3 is TGCAGCGCGGAGGGAAGTCAGTACCAAGAGACCCAGTACTTC.